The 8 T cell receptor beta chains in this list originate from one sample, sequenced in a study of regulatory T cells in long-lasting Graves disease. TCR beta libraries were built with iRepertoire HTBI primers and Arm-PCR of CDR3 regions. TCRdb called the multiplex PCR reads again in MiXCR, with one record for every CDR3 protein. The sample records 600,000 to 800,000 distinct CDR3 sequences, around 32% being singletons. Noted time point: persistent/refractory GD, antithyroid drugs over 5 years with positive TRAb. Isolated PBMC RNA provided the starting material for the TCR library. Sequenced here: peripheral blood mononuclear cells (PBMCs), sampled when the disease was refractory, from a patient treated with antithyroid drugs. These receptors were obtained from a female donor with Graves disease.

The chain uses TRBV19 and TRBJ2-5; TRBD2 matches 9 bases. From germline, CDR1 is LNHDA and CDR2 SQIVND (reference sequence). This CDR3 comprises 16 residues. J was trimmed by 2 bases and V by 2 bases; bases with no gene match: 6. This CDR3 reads CASSITPGLAQETQYF. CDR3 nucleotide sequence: TGTGCCAGTAGTATAACACCGGGACTAGCACAAGAGACCCAGTACTTC.

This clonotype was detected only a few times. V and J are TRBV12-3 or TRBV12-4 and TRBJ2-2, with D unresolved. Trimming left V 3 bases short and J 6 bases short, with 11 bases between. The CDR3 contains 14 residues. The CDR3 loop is CASSFISDAGELFF. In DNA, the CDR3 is TGTGCCAGCAGTTTTATCAGCGACGCCGGGGAGCTGTTTTTT.

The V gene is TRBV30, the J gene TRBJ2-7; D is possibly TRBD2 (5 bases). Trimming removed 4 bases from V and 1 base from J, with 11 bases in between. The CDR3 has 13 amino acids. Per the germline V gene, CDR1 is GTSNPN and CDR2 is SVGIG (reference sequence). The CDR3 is CAWNQGSSYEQYF. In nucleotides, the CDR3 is TGTGCCTGGAATCAAGGGAGTTCCTACGAGCAGTACTTC. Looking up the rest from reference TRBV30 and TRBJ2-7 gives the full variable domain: SQTIHQWPATLVQPVGSPLSLECTVEGTSNPNLYWYRQAAGRGLQLLFYSVGIGQISSEVPQNLSASRPQDRQFILSSKKLLLSDSGFYLCAWNQGSSYEQYFGPGTRLTVT.

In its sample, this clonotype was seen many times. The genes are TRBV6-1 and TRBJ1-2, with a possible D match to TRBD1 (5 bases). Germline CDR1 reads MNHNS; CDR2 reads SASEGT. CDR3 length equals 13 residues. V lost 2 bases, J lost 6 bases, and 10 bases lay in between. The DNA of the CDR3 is TGTGCCAGCAGTGAATCCGGCAGGGATGGCTACACCTTC. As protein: CASSESGRDGYTF.

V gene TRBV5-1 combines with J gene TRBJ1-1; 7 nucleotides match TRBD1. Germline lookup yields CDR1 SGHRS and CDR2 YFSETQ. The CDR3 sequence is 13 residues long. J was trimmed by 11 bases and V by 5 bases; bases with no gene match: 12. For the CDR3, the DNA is TGCGCCAGCAGTAACGACAGGGTTGGGAATGCTTTCTTT. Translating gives CASSNDRVGNAFF.

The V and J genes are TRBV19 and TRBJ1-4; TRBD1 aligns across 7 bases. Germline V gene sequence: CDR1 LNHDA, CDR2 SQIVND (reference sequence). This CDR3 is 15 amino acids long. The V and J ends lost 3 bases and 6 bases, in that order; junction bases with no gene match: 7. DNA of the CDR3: TGTGCCAGTAGTATCGGCGGGACAGCAGATGAAAAACTGTTTTTT. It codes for CASSIGGTADEKLFF.

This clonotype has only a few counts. DNA of the CDR3: TGTGCCAGCAGCGCCCCCCCTGGGGGGAACACTGAAGCTTTCTTT. Amino acid sequence: CASSAPPGGNTEAFF. V is TRBV7-2 and J is TRBJ1-1, with a possible D match to TRBD1 (5 bases). The V and J ends lost 5 bases and 1 base respectively, with 14 bases between them. Germline V gene data show CDR1 as SGHTA and CDR2 as FQGNSA. The CDR3 loop spans 15 amino acids.

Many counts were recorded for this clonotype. DNA for the CDR3: TGTGCCAGCAGCTTCGGACAGGGGCAAGAGACCCAGTACTTC. It is translated as CASSFGQGQETQYF. The J gene is TRBJ2-5, the V gene TRBV5-6; 9 bases match TRBD1. The CDR3 is made up of 14 amino acids. V was pared by 2 bases and J by 2 bases, with 1 base of the junction left unmatched. The germline gives CDR1 SGHDT, CDR2 YYEEEE.